This TCR beta chain originates from a study of response to subunit inactivated influenza vaccine. TCRdb reprocessed the RT-PCR reads with MiXCR, giving one entry per CDR3 protein. The sample yields hundreds of thousands of distinct CDR3 sequences, 12% seen once. CDR3 size: 20 residues. Germline-derived CDR1 and CDR2 are MNHEY and SMNVEV (reference sequence). Trimming cost V 4 bases and J 0 bases; bases outside gene matches: 11. This clonotype was counted only a few times. The origin of this receptor is a man aged 50 to 60 who received an inactivated influenza vaccine. The chain recombines TRBV27 with TRBJ2-1, with TRBD2 matching 14 bases. Specimen: PBMCs from blood, collected on the day of vaccination. CDR3 nucleotide sequence: TGTGCCAGCAGTTCCCCGACTAGCGGGAGGGGACCCAGCTCCTACAATGAGCAGTTCTTC. Protein sequence: CASSSPTSGRGPSSYNEQFF.